One TCR beta chain is described in this entry. Clones were read by immunoSEQ multiplex PCR, and TCRdb kept only the in-frame ones, dropping some. The table shows hundreds of thousands of clones, with about nine tenths occurring only once. The CDR3 loop spans 18 amino acids. The V gene lost 0 bases and the J gene lost 0 bases, with 16 bases spanning the gap. Germline V gene lookup returns CDR1 ENHRY and CDR2 SYGVKD. This record comes from a study of blood T cell repertoires in COVID-19. Across the study: The United States, Italy and Spain provided the acute and convalescent COVID-19 samples. Nucleic acid was either cDNA or gDNA, and it came from T cells, B-cell-depleted T cells, or PBMCs.

The rearrangement joins TRBV10-3 to TRBJ2-3, with D maybe TRBD1 (5 bases). Sequenced material: PBMCs or T cells enriched from blood (not recorded which). This sequence was found in a woman in her 50s who had been exposed to COVID-19. The CDR3 sequence: CAISESFGPPGSTDTQYF. The CDR3, as DNA: TGTGCCATCAGTGAGTCGTTTGGTCCCCCAGGGAGCACAGATACGCAGTATTTT.